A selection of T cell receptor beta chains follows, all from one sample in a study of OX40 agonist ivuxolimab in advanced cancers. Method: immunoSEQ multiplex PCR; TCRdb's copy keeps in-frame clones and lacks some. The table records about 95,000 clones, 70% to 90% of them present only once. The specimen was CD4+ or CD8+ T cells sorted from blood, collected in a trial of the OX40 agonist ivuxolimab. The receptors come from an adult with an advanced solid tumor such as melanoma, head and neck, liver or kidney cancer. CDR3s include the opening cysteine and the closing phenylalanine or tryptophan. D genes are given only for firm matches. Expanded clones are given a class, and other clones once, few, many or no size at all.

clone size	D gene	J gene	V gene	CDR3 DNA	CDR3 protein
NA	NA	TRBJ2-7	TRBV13	TGTGCCAGCAGCCCCAGGGGGGACAGCTCCTACGAGCAGTACTTC	CASSPRGDSSYEQYF
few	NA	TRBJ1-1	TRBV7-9	TGTGCCAGCAGCTTACGGGGGGTAGACACTGAAGCTTTCTTT	CASSLRGVDTEAFF
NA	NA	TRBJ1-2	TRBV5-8	TGTGCCAGCAGCTTGAATACGGGATTTGGCTACACCTTC	CASSLNTGFGYTF
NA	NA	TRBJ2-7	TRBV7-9	TGTGCCAGCTCCCCATCTCTCACCTACGAGCAGTACTTC	CASSPSLTYEQYF
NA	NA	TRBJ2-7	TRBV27	TGTGCCAGCAGTTTATCTCCAGTTGGGTGGCAGTACTTC	CASSLSPVGWQYF
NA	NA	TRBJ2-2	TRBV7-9	TGTGCCAGCAGCCCAAGATCCCGGGTTGCTACACTAACCGGGGAGCTGTTTTTT	CASSPRSRVATLTGELFF
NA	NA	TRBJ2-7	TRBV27	TGTGCCAGCAGTCCCTACCCGAGACAGTCCTTTAACGAGCAGTACTTC	CASSPYPRQSFNEQYF
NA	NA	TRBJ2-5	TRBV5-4	TGTGCCAGCAGCTTCGCGGGATCGTACCAAGAGACCCAGTACTTC	CASSFAGSYQETQYF
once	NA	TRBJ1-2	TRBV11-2	TGTGCCAGCAGTCCTGACCGCTATGGCTACACCTTC	CASSPDRYGYTF
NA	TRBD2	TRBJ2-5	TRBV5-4	TGTGCCAGCAGCACAACTAGCGGGAGGTCTGAGACCCAGTACTTC	CASSTTSGRSETQYF
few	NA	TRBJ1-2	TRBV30	TGTGCCTGGAGTCAACGGGACGATGGCTACACCTTC	CAWSQRDDGYTF